This T cell receptor (beta chain) originates from a study of human T cells and chemical hapten exposure. Study overall: DPC 0.01% went on the upper back by patch test, with reading at 6 days.

Time point here: pre-sensitization, week 0. Treatment reported: therapeutic diphenylcyclopropenone sensitization with weekly scalp DPC. Study-wide results and limits: There was no change with DPC sensitization in TCRs above 1 in 1000 frequency. Counts of expanded TCRs (at PT1) showed a positive correlation with patch test score.

Concerning this clonotype itself: Its antigen is still unknown.

V lost 11 bases and J lost 5, with 21 bases in between. The length of the CDR3 is 14 residues. CDR1 is ENHRY, CDR2 SYGVKD, per germline. Original analysis: Sample TCR counts, which ranged from about 20,000 to 690,600, had a median of roughly 96,000. TCRdb fed the RACE reads into MiXCR, producing one record per CDR3 protein. Here the V and J calls rest on TCRdb's processing, not on the authors' analysis. This table has about 180,000 distinct CDR3 sequences, 25% to 30% appearing once. Sample: whole blood, taken in connection with sensitization to the hapten diphenylcyclopropenone (DPC). The receptor was derived from a woman in her thirties with alopecia areata. Some clones in this sample may be carry-over from other donors' samples. The rearrangement links TRBV10-3 to TRBJ1-1, with D maybe TRBD1 (5 bases). The CDR3 DNA reads as TGTGCCTCAAATTGGAGGGGCCAGGAAACTGAAGCTTTCTTT. Protein sequence: CASNWRGQETEAFF.